This is a list of T cell receptor beta chains from one sample in a study of CD8 T cells in Susac syndrome. TCRdb passed the immunoSEQ multiplex PCR reads through MiXCR, listing each CDR3 protein once. The sample lists some 150,000 distinct CDR3 sequences, 85% to 95% seen once, with 0.16% in the top ten. Sequenced material: CD4+ T cells from PBMCs. The source of these receptors is a human donor with Susac syndrome. CDR3s include the opening cysteine and the closing phenylalanine or tryptophan. A D gene is named only where the DNA matches it firmly. A row's size may be missing; if present it is once, few, many or a size class.

>NA|TRBV5-4|TRBJ1-2|NA
CASSLPGQRNYGYTF
TGTGCCAGCAGCTTACCGGGGCAACGAAACTATGGCTACACCTTC
>TRBD2|TRBV20-1|TRBJ2-3|NA
CSAGTSGVTDTQYF
TGCAGTGCGGGGACTAGCGGGGTCACAGATACGCAGTATTTT
>NA|TRBV28|TRBJ2-3|NA
CASSRDPVEGTQYF
TGTGCCAGCAGTCGAGACCCGGTGGAGGGTACGCAGTATTTT
>NA|TRBV2|TRBJ1-4|NA
CALQRAVGVEKLFF
TGTGCCCTCCAGCGGGCTGTGGGCGTTGAAAAACTGTTTTTT
>NA|TRBV20-1|TRBJ2-1|NA
CSARGTGWGTEQFF
TGCAGTGCTAGGGGGACGGGCTGGGGGACTGAGCAGTTCTTC
>TRBD2|TRBV7-2|TRBJ2-6|NA
CASRPSGGAAGANVLTF
TGTGCCAGCAGGCCAAGCGGGGGGGCGGCCGGGGCCAACGTCCTGACTTTC
>NA|TRBV6-1|TRBJ2-3|NA
CASSLLSTDTQYF
TGTGCCAGCAGTCTTCTCTCCACGGATACGCAGTATTTT
>NA|TRBV19|TRBJ2-3|NA
CASSIPSGGYTDTQYF
TGTGCCAGTAGTATACCCAGCGGCGGGTACACAGATACGCAGTATTTT
>NA|TRBV29-1|TRBJ2-5|NA
CSVDSGGETQYF
TGCAGCGTTGATTCGGGTGGGGAGACCCAGTACTTC
>NA|TRBV12-3/TRBV12-4|TRBJ2-7|NA
CASSFGTSYEQYF
TGTGCCAGCAGTTTTGGGACTTCATACGAGCAGTACTTC
>NA|TRBV4-1|TRBJ2-7|NA
CANSPPFKDYEQYF
TGCGCCAACAGCCCCCCGTTCAAGGACTACGAGCAGTACTTC
>NA|TRBV6-1|TRBJ2-4|NA
CASRGGGQLAKNIQYF
TGTGCCAGCAGGGGCGGAGGACAACTAGCCAAAAACATTCAGTACTTC
>NA|TRBV12-3/TRBV12-4|TRBJ1-1|NA
CASRKDSTNTEAFF
TGTGCCAGCAGAAAGGACAGCACGAACACTGAAGCTTTCTTT
>NA|TRBV10-3|TRBJ2-3|once
CAISEQGTDTQYF
TGTGCCATCAGTGAACAGGGCACAGATACGCAGTATTTT
>NA|TRBV3-1|TRBJ1-5|once
CASSQSGVGNQPQHF
TGTGCCAGCAGCCAATCAGGGGTGGGCAATCAGCCCCAGCATTTT
>NA|TRBV5-1|TRBJ1-2|NA
CASSLSRGYGYTF
TGCGCCAGCAGCTTGTCGCGCGGCTATGGCTACACCTTC
>NA|TRBV29-1|TRBJ2-2|once
CSATGISNTGELFF
TGCAGCGCCACAGGGATCTCGAACACCGGGGAGCTGTTTTTT
>NA|TRBV12-3/TRBV12-4|TRBJ1-5|NA
CASSDDRYQPQHF
TGTGCCAGCAGTGACGACAGATATCAGCCCCAGCATTTT
>NA|TRBV27|TRBJ1-2|NA
CASSLSPGEAYGYTF
TGTGCCAGCAGTTTATCGCCAGGGGAGGCCTATGGCTACACCTTC
>NA|TRBV5-1|TRBJ1-6|NA
CASSGDRTDSPLHF
TGCGCCAGCAGCGGAGACAGAACCGATTCACCCCTCCACTTT
>NA|TRBV6-2/TRBV6-3|TRBJ2-7|NA
CATEGLASYEQYF
TGTGCCACGGAGGGGCTAGCGTCGTACGAGCAGTACTTC
>NA|TRBV9|TRBJ2-2|NA
CASSVAGRAGELFF
TGTGCCAGCAGCGTAGCAGGGCGAGCCGGGGAGCTGTTTTTT
>NA|TRBV28|TRBJ1-2|NA
CASSAHSLNYGYTF
TGTGCCAGCAGTGCGCACAGTCTTAACTATGGCTACACCTTC
>NA|TRBV29-1|TRBJ2-5|NA
CSVERGHQETQYF
TGCAGCGTTGAGCGGGGCCATCAAGAGACCCAGTACTTC
>NA|TRBV4-3|TRBJ2-2|NA
CASSQGRLSPGELFF
TGCGCCAGCAGCCAAGGGAGACTCTCCCCCGGGGAGCTGTTTTTT
>NA|TRBV4-3|TRBJ2-7|NA
CASIRQGCDEQYF
TGCGCCAGCATTCGGCAGGGGTGCGACGAGCAGTACTTC
>NA|TRBV1|TRBJ1-2|NA
CTSSQEPSRGYTF
TGCACCAGCAGCCAAGAACCCTCCAGAGGCTACACCTTC
>NA|TRBV19|TRBJ2-1|NA
CASSTPLAYNEQFF
TGTGCCAGTTCGACTCCCTTGGCCTACAATGAGCAGTTCTTC
>NA|TRBV29-1|TRBJ1-2|NA
CSVDPGTPPRYGYTF
TGCAGCGTTGACCCTGGCACTCCCCCACGTTATGGCTACACCTTC
>NA|TRBV11-3|TRBJ1-1|NA
CASSFLYRDTEAFF
TGTGCCAGCAGTTTCCTTTACAGGGACACTGAAGCTTTCTTT
>TRBD1|TRBV12-3/TRBV12-4|TRBJ1-1|NA
CASSVGQGYTEAFF
TGTGCCAGCAGTGTGGGACAGGGATACACTGAAGCTTTCTTT
>NA|TRBV20-1|TRBJ1-3|once
CSARDLGSGNTIYF
TGCAGTGCTAGAGATTTGGGTTCTGGAAACACCATATATTTT
>NA|TRBV29-1|TRBJ2-1|NA
CSEGNEQFF
TGCAGCGAGGGAAATGAGCAGTTCTTC
>NA|TRBV5-1|TRBJ1-3|NA
CASSLSGNLRASGNTIYF
TGCGCCAGCAGCTTGTCTGGGAACTTGCGGGCCTCTGGAAACACCATATATTTT
>NA|TRBV2|TRBJ1-1|once
CASSVELLNTEAFF
TGTGCCAGCAGTGTAGAGTTACTGAACACTGAAGCTTTCTTT
>TRBD2|TRBV15|TRBJ2-1|NA
CATSRDPLAGEEKFF
TGTGCCACCAGCAGAGATCCCCTAGCGGGGGAGGAGAAGTTCTTC
>NA|TRBV12-3/TRBV12-4|TRBJ2-5|NA
CASSLSGTGTGTQYF
TGTGCCAGCAGTTTGTCAGGAACGGGGACCGGGACCCAGTACTTC
>NA|TRBV24-1|TRBJ2-2|NA
CATSAPGAGELFF
TGTGCCACCAGTGCCCCAGGGGCCGGGGAGCTGTTTTTT
>TRBD1|TRBV29-1|TRBJ1-1|NA
CSVGTVNTEAFF
TGCAGCGTCGGGACAGTGAACACTGAAGCTTTCTTT
>NA|TRBV11-1|TRBJ2-5|once
CASSFLGPEETQYF
TGTGCCAGCAGCTTCCTCGGACCGGAAGAGACCCAGTACTTC
>NA|TRBV29-1|TRBJ2-1|NA
CSASSYNEQFF
TGCAGCGCATCCTCCTACAATGAGCAGTTCTTC
>NA|TRBV5-6|TRBJ2-1|NA
CASSPGRRNEQFF
TGTGCCAGCAGCCCGGGGCGGCGGAATGAGCAGTTCTTC
>TRBD1|TRBV27|TRBJ2-7|NA
CASSSLTGNSYEQYF
TGTGCCAGCAGCTCTCTGACAGGGAACAGCTACGAGCAGTACTTC
>NA|TRBV5-1|TRBJ1-2|NA
CASSFNSRNYGYTF
TGCGCCAGCAGCTTTAATTCGAGGAACTATGGCTACACCTTC
>NA|TRBV18|TRBJ2-5|NA
CASSPPVLQETQYF
TGTGCCAGCTCACCACCCGTCCTCCAAGAGACCCAGTACTTC
>TRBD2|TRBV2|TRBJ2-5|NA
CASLSGGWETQYF
TGTGCCAGCCTTAGCGGGGGTTGGGAGACCCAGTACTTC
>NA|TRBV29-1|TRBJ2-7|NA
CSGIQGPNEQYF
TGCAGCGGGATCCAGGGGCCCAACGAGCAGTACTTC
>NA|TRBV12-3/TRBV12-4|TRBJ2-1|NA
CASTTGARDVNEQFF
TGTGCCAGCACCACGGGGGCCAGGGACGTCAATGAGCAGTTCTTC
>NA|TRBV7-7|TRBJ2-3|NA
CASSLGGNADTQYF
TGTGCCAGCAGCTTAGGCGGTAACGCAGATACGCAGTATTTT
>NA|TRBV15|TRBJ1-5|NA
CATSRDQTSNQPQHF
TGTGCCACCAGCAGAGATCAGACTAGCAATCAGCCCCAGCATTTT
>NA|TRBV20-1|TRBJ2-3|NA
CRPAAGLTDTQYF
TGCAGACCTGCCGCCGGCCTAACAGATACGCAGTATTTT
>NA|TRBV14|TRBJ1-2|NA
CASSQDRRRHGYTF
TGTGCCAGCAGCCAAGATCGCAGGAGGCATGGCTACACCTTC
>NA|TRBV27|TRBJ2-7|NA
CASIGSLSYEQYF
TGTGCCAGCATCGGCAGTCTTTCCTACGAGCAGTACTTC
>NA|TRBV15|TRBJ1-1|NA
CATSAPGSDTEAFF
TGTGCCACCAGCGCGCCCGGAAGTGACACTGAAGCTTTCTTT
>TRBD1|TRBV7-2|TRBJ2-3|NA
CASSPRQGPDTQYF
TGTGCCAGCAGCCCACGACAGGGACCGGATACGCAGTATTTT